The source of this T cell receptor beta chain is a study of PD-1 blockade in classical Hodgkin lymphoma (TCRdb year 2020). In the study overall: Nivolumab dosing was 3 mg/kg intravenously every 2 weeks, continuing until either disease progression or unacceptable toxicity. A peripheral blood immune signature of response to PD-1 blockade in classical Hodgkin lymphoma was defined using TCR beta sequencing and CyTOF.

The time point label, read with the paper, signifies: cycle 2 day 1 (C2D1) of nivolumab. Every trial patient had relapsed following autologous stem cell transplantation, and prior brentuximab vedotin exposure was what differed among cohorts A, B and C. The trial cohort was composed of some 57 patients with relapsed/refractory classical Hodgkin lymphoma, for whom complete response, partial response or progressive disease was recorded as best overall response. Single-agent nivolumab was administered to trial patients in the multi-cohort phase II CheckMate 205 trial. Best overall response was determined by an independent review committee according to the 2007 International Working Group response criteria. Trial PBMCs were collected just before the start of nivolumab (C1D1) and during therapy at cycle 2 day 1 and cycle 4 day 1. After peripheral blood was drawn into 8 mL Vacutainer Cell Preparation Tubes, PBMCs were isolated by centrifugation and then cryopreserved.

The CDR3 holds 15 amino acids from the cysteine to the phenylalanine. The read is trimmed to its CDR3 DNA, 45 bases read in frame from base 1. Trimming at the junction amounts to 5 bases on V and 0 bases on J, and the germline ends lie 10 bases apart. From a lookup of the germline V gene (reference sequence), CDR1 and CDR2 are MNHEY and SMNVEV. The research as a whole found: Only a single clinical trial cohort was studied, and what caused the repertoire differences, possibly disease activity or prior therapy, remained undefined. Baseline TCR diversity was reported to be lower in newly diagnosed patients than in healthy donors and to be lower still in relapsed/refractory patients. Patients starting nivolumab less than 1 year after ASCT had lower diversity and were excluded from later analyses to avoid confounding by immune reconstitution. Trial patients achieving complete response had baseline diversity similar to newly diagnosed patients, whereas partial responders and progressors had significantly lower diversity. CD4+ but not CD8+ TCR diversity rose significantly by C4D1 (p=0.0027 vs p=0.16), most apparent in complete responders (p=0.02).

The Qiagen DNeasy kit was used to extract genomic DNA from unsorted PBMCs and from the negatively selected CD4+ and CD8+ fractions. TCR beta CDR3 regions were amplified by immunoSEQ multiplex PCR using primers annealing to V and J segments. A synthetic immune receptor repertoire was used to minimize amplification bias, and any residual bias was removed computationally once sequencing was done. As for the original processing: Repertoire diversity was quantified as the Shannon entropy index using custom Python scripts. Unsorted, CD4+ and CD8+ repertoires were analyzed separately, except in combined analyses where CD4+ and CD8+ sequences were merged in silico. Clonal expansion was defined as a frequency increase of at least 2-fold after treatment compared with C1D1, and clones undetected at baseline were assigned a pseudocount of 0.5. Clones with 0 or 1 copy at C1D1 were defined as singleton clones, while clones with 2 or more copies were defined as non-singleton clones. Clones expanded in unsorted samples were annotated as CD4+, CD8+ or unknown by matching protein sequences in sorted samples from the same patient. Wilcoxon tests on paired samples were used to test changes in diversity from C1D1 to C4D1. TCRdb obtained this table from immuneACCESS and retained in-frame rearrangements with V and J assigned. These tables miss some clones; where compared with another copy, unresolved V genes account for less than half of the shortfall, and the remainder is unexplained. V and J calls and clone size are those listed in that table; D and trimming were worked out from the DNA. The sample table records tens of thousands of clones; 89% of these occur just once. The biggest ten clones account for 9.5% to 12% of the sample.

Concerning this clone itself: What antigen it recognizes has not been identified. Base qualities are not provided; no much larger clone lies one nucleotide away.

The receptor chain draws on TRBV27 and TRBJ1-4, with the D gene not confidently named. The source material was peripheral blood mononuclear cells (PBMCs), sampled before the second cycle of nivolumab. This clonotype was sampled from a human donor with classical Hodgkin lymphoma. The nucleotide sequence is given as TGTGCCAGCAGTCGGGCCCCACCAACTAATGAAAAACTGTTTTTT. Its coded protein is CASSRAPPTNEKLFF.